This record covers a single TCR beta chain. Which antigen it targets is not known. No base quality information exists; no much larger clone differs at one position. Blood samples were collected up to 4 times in the first month after transplant and then at least monthly when available. This entry comes from a study of graft-versus-host responses after intestinal transplantation (dated by TCRdb to 2020 to 2022). Regarding the research as a whole: Multivisceral, liver-intestinal, or isolated intestinal transplants were received by the recipients. Every recipient was given anti-thymocyte globulin induction, then maintenance tacrolimus and steroids for 3 to 4 years. After intestinal transplantation, graft-versus-host and host-versus-graft alloreactive T cell clones in the graft, circulation and bone marrow were tracked using bulk TCR-beta CDR3 sequencing. To identify alloreactive clones, pre-transplant mixed lymphocyte reaction products were sequenced and compared with unstimulated pre-transplant donor and recipient T cells. The cohort enrolled around 23 intestinal transplant recipients including one retransplant, and a few patients lacking pretransplant specimens were excluded. A peak of at least 4% donor T cells among recipient peripheral blood mononuclear cells was the definition used for donor T cell macrochimerism. Rather than being sequenced by the commercial service, samples from a few later patients were sequenced in-house on an Illumina MiSeq and processed with MiXCR. Here is what the overall study found, with its caveats: High GvH to HvG T cell clonal ratios were observed in the allografts of patients with donor T cell macrochimerism. Early after transplant, peak levels of circulating GvH clones were associated with declines in HvG clones. The relatively low number and heterogeneity of intestinal transplant patients limited the conclusions. GvH clones turned up in recipient bone marrow, with some appearing earlier in ileal mucosa or blood, a pattern consistent with an intestinal mucosal origin.

V is shortened by 6 bases, J by 4 bases, and the region joining them spans 13 bases. From the cysteine up to the phenylalanine, the CDR3 has a length of 13 residues. The CDR3 DNA has 39 bases and is translated from base 1. CDR1 and CDR2 are drawn from the germline V gene: MNHEY, SVGAGI. The library was produced with the immunoSEQ multiplex PCR assay. For most patients, high-throughput TCR-beta CDR3 sequencing of genomic DNA was performed by Adaptive Biotechnologies. On the study's bioinformatics: Adaptive's ImmunoSEQ software supplied the TCR sequencing data for approximately 18 patients, while MiXCR and VDJtools were used to process three other patients. CDR3 nucleotide sequences shared between donor and recipient were removed because the origin of such sequences could not be assigned. At least 2-fold expansion over unstimulated cells and a minimum CFSE-low frequency of 0.002% (template counts) or 0.001% (read counts) were required for clones to be classified as alloreactive. Clones detected in sequenced pre-transplant spleen, lymph node, or MLR CFSE-low populations of the donor or recipient were defined as mappable. The cumulative frequency of alloreactive clones was calculated as a percentage of all sequences, weighted by copy number. The clones in this table, taken by TCRdb from immuneACCESS, are in-frame only. Not every clone is retained; where verified, under half of the shortfall comes from an unresolved V gene, and the cause of the rest is unknown. V and J calls and clone size are given by that table; D and trimming were obtained from the DNA. For this sample the table gives about 30,000 clones, of which around 92% were detected only once. The ten largest clones represent approximately 0.77% of the sample.

The source of this sequence is a human patient who received an intestinal transplant, so some T cells may come from the graft donor. The V and J segments used are TRBV6-5 and TRBJ2-7; TRBD1 could be the D gene, as 6 bases match. The sequenced sample was PBMCs, obtained 66 days after intestinal transplant. In nucleotides, the sequence is TGTGCCAGCAGCCCAGGGGCGGTTTACGAGCAGTACTTC. Translated, this is CASSPGAVYEQYF.